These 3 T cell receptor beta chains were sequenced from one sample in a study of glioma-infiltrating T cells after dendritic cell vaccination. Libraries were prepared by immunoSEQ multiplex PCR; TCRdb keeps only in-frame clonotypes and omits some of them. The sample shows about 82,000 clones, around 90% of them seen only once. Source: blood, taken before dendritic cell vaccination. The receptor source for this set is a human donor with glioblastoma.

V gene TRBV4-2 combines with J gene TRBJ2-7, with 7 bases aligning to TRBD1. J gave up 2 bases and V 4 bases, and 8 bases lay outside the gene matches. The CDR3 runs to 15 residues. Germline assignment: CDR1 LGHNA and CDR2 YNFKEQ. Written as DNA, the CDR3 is TGTGCCAGCAGCCCTAACGACAGGGCGACCTACGAGCAGTACTTC. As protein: CASSPNDRATYEQYF.

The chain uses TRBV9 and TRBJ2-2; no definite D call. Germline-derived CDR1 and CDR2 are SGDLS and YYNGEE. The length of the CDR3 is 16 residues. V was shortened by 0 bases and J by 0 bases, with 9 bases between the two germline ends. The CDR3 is CASSVDGSTNTGELFF. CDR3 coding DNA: TGTGCCAGCAGCGTAGATGGCTCGACGAACACCGGGGAGCTGTTTTTT.

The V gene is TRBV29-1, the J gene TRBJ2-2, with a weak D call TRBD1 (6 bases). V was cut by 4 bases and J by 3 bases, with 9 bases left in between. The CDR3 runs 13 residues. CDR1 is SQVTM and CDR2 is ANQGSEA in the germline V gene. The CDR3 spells CSVVRQDTGELFF. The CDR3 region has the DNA TGCAGCGTTGTTAGACAGGACACCGGGGAGCTGTTTTTT.